Presented here are 11 T cell receptor beta chains from one specimen sequenced in a study of T cell repertoires in cytomegalovirus infection. Via MiXCR, TCRdb re-called the reads, giving one row per CDR3 protein. Counted here are roughly 500,000 distinct CDR3 sequences, about 11% occurring once; the ten biggest clones make up roughly a tenth. The sequenced material came from PBMCs. The source of these receptors is a human donor in good health (CMV status not recorded). Some clones in this sample may be carry-over from other donors' samples.

This clonotype was seen at least ten times. The J gene is TRBJ1-2, the V gene TRBV7-3, with 8 bases identical to TRBD1. This CDR3 comprises 14 residues. The junction had 9 bases not matched to a gene; V was cut back by 5 bases and J by 7 bases. CDR1 SGHTA and CDR2 FQGTGA come from the germline V gene. In nucleotides, the CDR3 is TGTGCCAGCAGCGCCGACAGGGACAGGAGTGGCTACACCTTC. This encodes CASSADRDRSGYTF.

This clonotype was counted between two and nine times. The V gene is TRBV19, the J gene TRBJ2-7; D may be TRBD1 or TRBD2 (5 bases each). Germline V gene sequence: CDR1 LNHDA, CDR2 SQIVND (reference sequence). This CDR3 has 15 residues. V lost 3 bases to trimming and J lost 4 bases, with 16 bases between them. In DNA, the CDR3 is TGTGCCAGTAGTATGTCCAGAGTGGGGGAATACGAGCAGTACTTC. Its protein product is CASSMSRVGEYEQYF. The whole variable domain, filled in from reference TRBV19 and TRBJ2-7, reads DGGITQSPKYLFRKEGQNVTLSCEQNLNHDAMYWYRQDPGQGLRLIYYSQIVNDFQKGDIAEGYSVSREKKESFPLTVTSAQKNPTAFYLCASSMSRVGEYEQYFGPGTRLTVT.

This clonotype was detected ten times or more. The gene calls are TRBV5-4 and TRBJ2-5, with D perhaps TRBD1 or TRBD2 (7 bases each). The CDR3 extends over 16 amino acids. V lost 4 bases to trimming and J lost 2 bases, with 18 bases between them. CDR1 and CDR2 from the germline V gene are SGHNT and YYREEE (reference sequence). The chain's CDR3 is CASSQGGTYSQETQYF. CDR3 bases: TGTGCCAGCAGCCAGGGGGGGACCTACAGTCAAGAGACCCAGTACTTC.

This clonotype was counted a few times. The chain combines TRBV20-1 with TRBJ1-1, with D uncertain. In germline, CDR1 is DFQATT, CDR2 SNEGSKA (reference sequence). The V gene lost 0 bases and the J gene lost 6 bases, with 17 bases spanning the gap. The CDR3 is 15 residues long. The DNA of the CDR3 is TGCAGTGCTAGAGATCCACGGGGATCGAGGTCTGAAGCTTTCTTT. Translated, it gives CSARDPRGSRSEAFF.

The rearrangement links TRBV5-5 to TRBJ2-3, with 7 bases identical to TRBD2. Losses at the gene ends were 0 bases for V and 1 base for J; bases not matched to a gene: 8. The CDR3 has 17 residues. Germline lookup yields CDR1 SGHKS and CDR2 YYEKEE (reference sequence). In DNA form, the CDR3 reads TGTGCCAGCAGCTTGGAGCAAGCGGGGAGGGGCACAGATACGCAGTATTTT. The encoded protein is CASSLEQAGRGTDTQYF.

This clonotype appeared many times. V is TRBV20-1 and J is TRBJ2-7, with D possibly called TRBD1 or TRBD2 (6 bases each). The V end was cut by 6 bases, the J end by 5 bases, with 14 bases between. CDR1 and CDR2 from the germline V gene are DFQATT and SNEGSKA (reference sequence). The CDR3 loop spans 12 amino acids. As DNA, the CDR3 is TGCAGTGCGGGAGGACAGACACACGAGCAGTACTTC. Translating it yields CSAGGQTHEQYF.

This clonotype has a handful of counts. The rearrangement uses TRBV3-1 and TRBJ1-5, with a tentative D call TRBD1 (5 bases). Trimming pared 4 bases from V and 0 bases from J, leaving 16 bases between. This CDR3 region has 17 residues. Germline V gene data show CDR1 as LGHDT and CDR2 as YNNKEL (reference sequence). For the CDR3, the DNA is TGTGCCAGCAGCCTCAGATTTACGGGGGTTAGCAATCAGCCCCAGCATTTT. Protein product: CASSLRFTGVSNQPQHF.

The rearrangement uses TRBV3-1 and TRBJ2-1; no reliable D call. Germline CDR1 is LGHDT and CDR2 is YNNKEL (reference sequence). V was shortened by 1 base and J by 7 bases, with 8 bases between the two germline ends. The CDR3 has 13 residues. The CDR3 DNA is TGTGCCAGCAGCCAAGTAAGAGCGAATGAGCAGTTCTTC. Protein: CASSQVRANEQFF.

The table lists this clonotype with many counts. The J gene is TRBJ1-5, the V gene TRBV6-1; D perhaps matches TRBD1 (5 bases). This CDR3 is 15 amino acids long. CDR1 and CDR2 from the germline V gene are MNHNS and SASEGT. V was pared by 3 bases and J by 3 bases, with 12 bases between. In DNA form, the CDR3 reads TGTGCCAGCAGTGATGGACACGGGGTCAATCAGCCCCAGCATTTT. Amino acids: CASSDGHGVNQPQHF.

The chain employs TRBV12-3 or TRBV12-4 and TRBJ2-7; D perhaps matches TRBD1 (7 bases). The V and J ends lost 8 bases and 8 bases respectively, with 19 bases between them. The CDR3 sequence is 13 residues long. CDR3 region: CASSFDRAGKQYF. The CDR3 bases are TGTGCCAGCTCCTTCGACAGGGCGGGAAAGCAGTACTTC.

The chain employs TRBV12-3 or TRBV12-4 and TRBJ1-2; a possible D gene is TRBD1 (5 bases). V was shortened by 5 bases and J by 4 bases, with 20 bases between the two germline ends. The CDR3 has 16 amino acids. CDR3 in amino acids: CASSPRGHPRGYGYTF. CDR3 DNA sequence: TGTGCCAGCAGTCCTCGCGGACACCCTCGGGGCTATGGCTACACCTTC.